These T cell receptor beta chains were read from a single sample in a study of blood T cells in healthy people across ages. Via MiXCR, TCRdb re-called the 5' RACE reads, giving one row per CDR3 protein. The sample records hundreds of thousands of distinct CDR3 sequences, just over 55% being singletons. The sample comprised blood. Every receptor here comes from a man aged 35 to 55 in good health. Each CDR3 is given with its conserved first and last residue. A D gene is named only where the DNA matches it firmly. Not all rows give a size; the values are once, few, many and, for expanded clones, a class.

D gene	clone size	V gene	J gene	CDR3 protein	CDR3 DNA
-	-	TRBV6-1	TRBJ2-5	CASSENRQETQYF	TGTGCCAGCAGTGAAAACCGCCAAGAGACCCAGTACTTC
TRBD1	-	TRBV12-3/TRBV12-4	TRBJ2-2	CASRPRTGTGPSKNTGELFF	TGTGCCAGCAGACCTCGAACCGGGACAGGACCCTCTAAGAACACCGGGGAGCTGTTTTTT
TRBD2	-	TRBV7-2	TRBJ2-5	CASSLPMTSSLVGEQYF	TGTGCCAGCAGCTTACCGATGACTAGCTCCCTTGTAGGGGAGCAGTACTTC
TRBD1	-	TRBV6-2/TRBV6-3	TRBJ1-2	CASEETGRSSFRYTF	TGTGCCAGCGAAGAGACAGGGCGCTCCTCTTTTCGCTACACCTTC
-	-	TRBV11-2	TRBJ2-3	CASSFFSRGGPDTQYF	TGTGCCAGCAGCTTTTTTTCCAGGGGCGGGCCAGATACGCAGTATTTT
-	-	TRBV4-1	TRBJ1-1	CASSLAWGDTEAFF	TGCGCCAGCAGCCTTGCGTGGGGTGACACTGAAGCTTTCTTT
-	-	TRBV27	TRBJ2-7	CTSSLSAWTYEQYF	TGTACCAGCAGTTTATCAGCGTGGACCTACGAGCAGTACTTC
TRBD2	-	TRBV6-1	TRBJ2-1	CASSDHGTSGTIDEQFF	TGTGCCAGCAGTGACCATGGGACTAGCGGTACTATCGATGAGCAGTTCTTC
-	many	TRBV28	TRBJ1-6	CASSSMGYNSPLHF	TGTGCCAGCAGTTCGATGGGATATAATTCACCCCTCCACTTT
TRBD2	-	TRBV28	TRBJ2-1	CASTIGRESLNEQFF	TGTGCCAGCACCATAGGGCGGGAGTCATTAAATGAGCAGTTCTTC
-	-	TRBV5-8	TRBJ1-5	CASSLTGLVQHF	TGTGCCAGCAGCTTGACAGGGTTAGTTCAGCATTTT
-	-	TRBV4-2	TRBJ2-3	CASSQGNPGGTDTQYF	TGTGCCAGCAGCCAAGGTAACCCAGGGGGCACAGATACGCAGTATTTT
-	-	TRBV4-1	TRBJ1-1	CASSQPGAGSGRLEAFF	TGCGCCAGCAGCCAACCAGGGGCCGGGTCGGGACGTCTTGAAGCTTTCTTT
-	few	TRBV5-1	TRBJ1-2	CASSSETTGRYTF	TGCGCCAGCAGCAGCGAGACAACGGGGCGGTACACCTTC
-	-	TRBV27	TRBJ2-3	CASSLKSPDTQYF	TGTGCCAGCAGTTTAAAATCTCCTGATACGCAGTATTTT
-	-	TRBV2	TRBJ2-1	CANKDRKYNEQFF	TGTGCCAACAAAGACAGGAAATACAATGAGCAGTTCTTC
TRBD1	-	TRBV29-1	TRBJ2-5	CSVGTGRVETQYF	TGCAGCGTCGGGACAGGGCGGGTGGAGACCCAGTACTTC
TRBD2	-	TRBV20-1	TRBJ2-3	CSARAPSGGNTDTQYF	TGCAGTGCTAGAGCCCCAAGCGGGGGTAACACAGATACGCAGTATTTT
-	-	TRBV7-2	TRBJ2-1	CASRDRSTYNGQFF	TGTGCCAGCAGGGACCGTTCCACCTACAATGGGCAGTTCTTC
-	few	TRBV4-1	TRBJ2-7	CASSQQTGGYEQYF	TGCGCCAGCAGCCAACAGACAGGAGGCTACGAGCAGTACTTC
TRBD1	few	TRBV4-2	TRBJ2-1	CASSGQANEQFF	TGTGCCAGCAGCGGACAGGCCAATGAGCAGTTCTTC
-	-	TRBV20-1	TRBJ1-6	CSARNLVQGARGSYNSPLHF	TGCAGTGCTAGAAACCTTGTCCAGGGCGCGAGGGGCTCCTATAATTCACCCCTCCACTTT
-	few	TRBV12-1	TRBJ2-7	CASSFYQYEQYF	TGTGCCAGCAGCTTTTACCAGTACGAGCAGTACTTC
-	-	TRBV6-6	TRBJ1-6	CASLPGTPNSPLHF	TGTGCCAGCCTCCCCGGGACCCCTAATTCACCCCTCCACTTT
-	once	TRBV6-2/TRBV6-3	TRBJ1-6	CASTGTLLSPLHF	TGTGCCAGCACCGGGACCTTATTGTCACCCCTCCACTTT
TRBD1	-	TRBV29-1	TRBJ1-1	CSVSTDRGGTEAFF	TGCAGCGTATCAACGGACAGGGGTGGCACTGAAGCTTTCTTT
-	-	TRBV12-3/TRBV12-4	TRBJ1-4	CASSLRRDLNEKLFF	TGTGCCAGCAGTCTACGACGCGATCTTAATGAAAAACTGTTTTTT
-	few	TRBV7-6	TRBJ1-5	CATTSQESNQPQHF	TGTGCCACTACCTCGCAGGAATCCAATCAGCCCCAGCATTTT
-	-	TRBV4-3	TRBJ2-7	CASSQDRAGSSYEQYF	TGTGCCAGCAGCCAAGATCGGGCAGGGAGCTCCTACGAGCAGTACTTC
-	-	TRBV7-8	TRBJ2-5	CASSHGTPGQTQYF	TGTGCCAGCAGCCACGGGACTCCGGGGCAGACCCAGTACTTC